The rows below give T cell receptor beta chains drawn from one sample of a study of beta chain features in type 1 diabetes. Profiled with immunoSEQ multiplex PCR; TCRdb holds only in-frame clones, not every one. The table has approximately 84,000 clones, roughly 31% seen once. The sample consisted of stem cell memory CD4+ T cells from blood. The origin of the receptors is a woman between 18 and 30 years old in good health. The CDR3 runs from the conserved cysteine through the conserved F or W. The order of the fields is J gene, clone size, V gene, D gene, CDR3 DNA, CDR3 protein. A D gene is named only where the DNA matches it firmly. The size field is filled for only some rows; it gives once, few, many or a size class.

TRBJ2-2	-	TRBV7-8	-	TGTGCCAGCAGCCCGCCTCGGGGTACGAACACCGGGGAGCTGTTTTTT	CASSPPRGTNTGELFF
TRBJ1-1	-	TRBV5-1	TRBD1	TGCGCCAGCAGCTTCGGACAGGACACTGAAGCTTTCTTT	CASSFGQDTEAFF
TRBJ1-1	-	TRBV4-2	TRBD1	TGTGCCAGCAGCCTTGCCGGGACAGTGAACACTGAAGCTTTCTTT	CASSLAGTVNTEAFF
TRBJ1-4	few	TRBV9	-	TGTGCCAGCAGCGTAGGCGGCAGTTCAGGGGAAAAACTGTTTTTT	CASSVGGSSGEKLFF
TRBJ1-1	many	TRBV28	-	TGTGCCAGCAGTCCGCGACAGGATGAAGCTTTCTTT	CASSPRQDEAFF
TRBJ2-2	-	TRBV27	TRBD2	TGTGCCAGCAGTCCGCCCGCGGGGGGATGGGGCACCGGGGAGCTGTTTTTT	CASSPPAGGWGTGELFF
TRBJ2-7	few	TRBV25-1	-	TGTGCCAGCAGTGACTCATTAGAGGTCGAGCAGTACTTC	CASSDSLEVEQYF
TRBJ2-7	few	TRBV7-2	-	TGTGCCAGCAGCTTAGCAACAATTTCCTACGAGCAGTACTTC	CASSLATISYEQYF
TRBJ1-6	-	TRBV18	-	TGTGCCAGCTCACCCGGGTCCCTCTATAATTCACCCCTCCACTTT	CASSPGSLYNSPLHF
TRBJ1-2	-	TRBV4-1	TRBD1	TGCGCCAGCAGCCAAGTAGGGACAGGGTCTAACTATGGCTACACCTTC	CASSQVGTGSNYGYTF
TRBJ2-5	few	TRBV5-5	-	TGTGCCAGCAGCTTCTCACCCAATGGGGCAGAGACCCAGTACTTC	CASSFSPNGAETQYF
TRBJ2-4	-	TRBV20-1	-	TGCAGTGCTAGAGGGTGGGGCCCACAGTACTTC	CSARGWGPQYF
TRBJ2-1	-	TRBV7-8	-	TGTGCCAGCAGCTTAGGATACGGGTTCGATGAGCAGTTCTTC	CASSLGYGFDEQFF
TRBJ2-1	-	TRBV7-3	TRBD2	TGTGCCAGCAGCCCGCGGGGGGCCCTATCCAATGAGCAGTTCTTC	CASSPRGALSNEQFF
TRBJ1-2	few	TRBV29-1	TRBD1	TGCAGCGTTAGGGGGGACAGGGTTGAGGATGGCTACACCTTC	CSVRGDRVEDGYTF
TRBJ1-2	few	TRBV5-4	-	TGTGCCAGCAGCTCAGACATCTATGGCTACACCTTC	CASSSDIYGYTF
TRBJ2-7	few	TRBV6-5	-	TGTGCCAGCAGACGTACTAGGCACTCCTACGAGCAGTACTTC	CASRRTRHSYEQYF
TRBJ1-3	once	TRBV6-5	TRBD1	TGTGCCAGCAGGGAACAGGGGCGTGGAAACACCATATATTTT	CASREQGRGNTIYF
TRBJ2-1	-	TRBV2	TRBD1	TGTGCCGGCAGGAAGACAGGGGAGTCTTACAATGAGCAGTTCTTC	CAGRKTGESYNEQFF
TRBJ1-5	-	TRBV2	-	TGTGCCAGCAGTGAAGCCACCGCGGAGCAGCCCCAGCATTTT	CASSEATAEQPQHF
TRBJ2-2	few	TRBV2	-	TGTGCCAGCAGTGAGGTACAGGGAAACACCGGGGAGCTGTTTTTT	CASSEVQGNTGELFF
TRBJ1-1	few	TRBV9	-	TGTGCCAGCAGCGCAAGGGGGACATTCCTTGACACTGAAGCTTTCTTT	CASSARGTFLDTEAFF
TRBJ1-1	-	TRBV30	-	TGCGCCTGGAGCCCGGGGACATACACTGAAGCTTTCTTT	CAWSPGTYTEAFF
TRBJ2-1	few	TRBV11-2	-	TGTGCCAGCAGCTTCCCGAGCTCCTACAATGAGCAGTTCTTC	CASSFPSSYNEQFF
TRBJ1-1	few	TRBV2	-	TGTGCCAGCAGTGAGGGCTGGATTGAAGCTTTCTTT	CASSEGWIEAFF
TRBJ2-1	once	TRBV9	TRBD2	TGTGCCAGCAGCTCCGCTAGCGGGAGCCCCTACAATGAGCAGTTCTTC	CASSSASGSPYNEQFF
TRBJ1-5	few	TRBV29-1	-	TGCAGCGTTCGGGTGGTGGGTCAGCCCCAGCATTTT	CSVRVVGQPQHF
TRBJ1-4	-	TRBV25-1	-	TGTGCCAGCAGTAGGGCAGGGATACCTAATGAAAAACTGTTTTTT	CASSRAGIPNEKLFF
TRBJ2-3	-	TRBV13	TRBD2	TGTGCCAGCAGCTCAATCGGGACTAGCGGGGGGGGACGCACAGATACGCAGTATTTT	CASSSIGTSGGGRTDTQYF
TRBJ1-5	few	TRBV4-1	TRBD1	TGCGCCAGCAGCCAAGATTCGGGACAGTTGAGCAATCAGCCCCAGCATTTT	CASSQDSGQLSNQPQHF
TRBJ1-1	-	TRBV7-9	-	TGTGCCAGCAGCCCGCTGGGGGGGCCGTACACTGAAGCTTTCTTT	CASSPLGGPYTEAFF
TRBJ1-5	-	TRBV30	TRBD1	TGTGCCTGGAGTGCAGGGGGATCCAATCAGCCCCAGCATTTT	CAWSAGGSNQPQHF
TRBJ2-7	-	TRBV6-5	TRBD1	TGTGCCAGCAGCCGTGTTAAGGGGGCGTACGAGCAGTACTTC	CASSRVKGAYEQYF
TRBJ2-7	few	TRBV28	-	TGTGCCAGCAGTCCCCGGACTATTTACGAGCAGTACTTC	CASSPRTIYEQYF
TRBJ1-5	-	TRBV19	TRBD1	TGTGCCAGTAGTATAGATTGGACAGGGGTGGGTAGCAATCAGCCCCAGCATTTT	CASSIDWTGVGSNQPQHF
TRBJ2-7	-	TRBV5-1	TRBD2	TGCGCCAGCAGCTTGGAGACTAGCGGGAGGAAGGAGCAGTACTTC	CASSLETSGRKEQYF
TRBJ2-5	few	TRBV18	TRBD1	TGTGCCAGCTCACCACTGACAGGGCGGGAGACCCAGTACTTC	CASSPLTGRETQYF
TRBJ2-7	few	TRBV9	-	TGTGCCAGCAGCGTACTATCTACTGAGGACGAGCAGTACTTC	CASSVLSTEDEQYF
TRBJ1-4	-	TRBV2	-	TGTGCCAGCAGTACTCTCGGGGGAGGTCTGTTTTTT	CASSTLGGGLFF
TRBJ2-3	-	TRBV6-6	TRBD1	TGTGCCAGCAGTTACGATCGGGGACAGGGAGATACGCAGTATTTT	CASSYDRGQGDTQYF